Below, 11 T cell receptor beta chains from the same sample are listed, as sequenced in a study of beta chain features in type 1 diabetes. The antigens these receptors bind are not known. Study-level findings and limits: Within each of all four CD4+ subsets, Type 1 diabetes patients had TCRB CDR3s that were moderately but significantly shorter.

As every portion of the isolated RNA was reverse transcribed, the sequencing read expressed TCRB transcripts. Sequencing used immunoSEQ multiplex PCR; TCRdb keeps in-frame clones, though not all of them. The table lists more than 250,000 clones, 15% of them singletons, with 0.015% to 0.019% in the top ten. Source material: naive CD4+ T cells from blood. These receptors were obtained from a man aged 18 to 30 with type 1 diabetes.

This clone has more than one count but fewer than ten. This chain joins TRBV6-6 and TRBJ2-6; D remains ambiguous. Germline V CDR1 and CDR2: MNHNY, SVGAGI (reference sequence). This CDR3 spans 15 amino acids. Between the trimmed V and J ends, which lost 4 bases and 4 bases, there was a span of 11 bases. The CDR3: CASSSEPPGANVLTF. Here the CDR3 DNA reads TGTGCCAGCAGTTCCGAGCCCCCCGGGGCCAACGTCCTGACTTTC.

This clone was detected a few times. The V gene is TRBV6-1, the J gene TRBJ2-1; TRBD2 aligns across 8 bases. Per germline, CDR1 MNHNS and CDR2 SASEGT. Trimming cost V 10 bases and J 0 bases; bases outside gene matches: 5. This CDR3 is built from 14 residues. The CDR3 region has the DNA TGTGCCATCCCCGGGGGGGACTCCTACAATGAGCAGTTCTTC. Its protein product is CAIPGGDSYNEQFF.

The table lists this clone with a few counts. The chain has TRBV29-1 and TRBJ2-3, with D maybe TRBD1 (5 bases). The CDR3 spans 13 residues. CDR1 and CDR2 (germline): SQVTM, ANQGSEA. Trimming left V 3 bases short and J 5 bases short, with 12 bases between. CDR3 sequence: CSVDFYRQDTQYF. CDR3 bases: TGCAGCGTTGATTTTTACAGGCAAGATACGCAGTATTTT.

The chain links TRBV7-2 to TRBJ2-2, with D possibly matching TRBD2 (5 bases). V was clipped by 1 base and J by 6 bases, with 9 bases between them. The CDR3 loop spans 14 amino acids. Germline assignment: CDR1 SGHTA and CDR2 FQGNSA. This chain's CDR3 is CASSLGGWAGELFF. The CDR3 nucleotides are TGTGCCAGCAGCTTAGGAGGGTGGGCCGGGGAGCTGTTTTTT.

The CDR3 DNA follows: TGTGCCAGCAGCTATCATTTGACAGGGAAAGAGACCCAGTACTTC. It encodes CASSYHLTGKETQYF. This chain connects TRBV9 to TRBJ2-5; TRBD1 matches 7 bases. Germline-derived CDR1 and CDR2 are SGDLS and YYNGEE. The CDR3 runs to 15 residues. Unmatched junction bases numbered 9, after V lost 4 bases and J lost 3 bases.

The rearrangement links TRBV20-1 to TRBJ1-2; 9 nucleotides line up with TRBD1. Germline CDR1 and CDR2: DFQATT and SNEGSKA (reference sequence). V was clipped by 7 bases and J by 7 bases; unmatched bases: 4. CDR3 length: 11 amino acids. The CDR3 sequence: CSDRGRGGYTF. The CDR3 DNA is TGCAGTGACAGGGGGCGCGGTGGCTACACCTTC.

The chain carries TRBV15 and TRBJ2-1, with D unclear. V lost 0 bases and J lost 8, with 8 bases in between. This CDR3 is built from 13 residues. Germline V gene sequence: CDR1 LNHNV, CDR2 YYDKDF (reference sequence). CDR3 nucleotide sequence: TGTGCCACCAGCAGAGATCAGTCTGATGAGCAGTTCTTC. Translated: CATSRDQSDEQFF.

This clone showed up just a few times. The chain recombines TRBV4-1 with TRBJ2-5; the D gene is possibly TRBD1 (5 bases). There are 14 residues in the CDR3. The ends were cut back, 4 bases at V and 5 bases at J, with 14 bases in the middle. Per the germline V gene, CDR1 is MGHRA and CDR2 is YSYEKL. DNA for the CDR3: TGCGCCAGCAGCCGAGACGACCGACAGGAGACCCAGTACTTC. Residues: CASSRDDRQETQYF.

V is TRBV19 and J is TRBJ2-6, with a tentative D call TRBD1 (6 bases). This CDR3 is 15 amino acids long. Germline-derived CDR1 and CDR2 are LNHDA and SQIVND (reference sequence). V was pared by 4 bases and J by 2 bases, with 9 bases between. The CDR3 here is CASSTQGPGANVLTF. The CDR3, as DNA: TGTGCCAGTAGTACTCAGGGGCCTGGGGCCAACGTCCTGACTTTC.

This chain joins TRBV5-1 and TRBJ2-1; D remains ambiguous. The CDR3 length is 13 residues. V gave up 7 bases and J gave up 2 bases, with 10 bases separating them. Germline assignment: CDR1 SGHRS and CDR2 YFSETQ. DNA of the CDR3: TGCGCCAGCCGGGTCGAACCCTACAATGAGCAGTTCTTC. It translates to CASRVEPYNEQFF.

The rearrangement links TRBV19 to TRBJ2-7; D possibly corresponds to TRBD1 (6 bases). Deletions cut 5 bases from V and 2 bases from J, with 13 bases between. Per germline, CDR1 LNHDA and CDR2 SQIVND (reference sequence). The CDR3 sequence is 14 residues long. CDR3 residues: CASSVNRDPYEQYF. CDR3 DNA sequence: TGTGCCAGTAGTGTCAACAGGGACCCCTACGAGCAGTACTTC.